These 19 T cell receptor beta chains were all obtained from the same sample, sequenced in a study of blood T cell repertoires in COVID-19. Only in-frame clones appear in the TCRdb table, and some are missing; sequencing was by immunoSEQ multiplex PCR. The data hold approximately 350,000 clones, with 80% to 90% observed a single time. The sample was peripheral blood. The receptors were sampled from a man aged 40-49 years with acute or convalescent COVID-19.

The chain has TRBV29-1 and TRBJ2-7; 7 bases line up with TRBD2. CDR3 length: 13 residues. V shed 4 bases and J 2 bases; nucleotides not matched to a gene: 5. The germline V gene encodes CDR1 SQVTM and CDR2 ANQGSEA. CDR3 amino acids: CSVGGGSTYEQYF. The CDR3 nucleotides read TGCAGCGTTGGGGGGGGGTCCACCTACGAGCAGTACTTC.

Points on this clone: Other DNA sequences in the same sample also yield this CDR3. The genes are TRBV19 and TRBJ2-7, with TRBD2 matching 12 bases. CDR3 length: 15 residues. Germline V gene data show CDR1 as LNHDA and CDR2 as SQIVND (reference sequence). The J segment lost 4 bases and the V segment lost 1 base, leaving 2 bases of the junction unmatched. CDR3 nucleotide sequence: TGTGCCAGTAGTATAGGACTAGCGGGAGCGTACGAGCAGTACTTC. The encoded protein is CASSIGLAGAYEQYF.

This chain's CDR3 is CASGRTANTEAFF. In nucleotides, the CDR3 is TGTGCCAGCGGGCGGACAGCGAACACTGAAGCTTTCTTT. The chain combines TRBV7-8 with TRBJ1-1, with a tentative D call TRBD1 (6 bases). V was shortened by 8 bases and J by 1 base, with 11 bases between the two germline ends. The germline V gene encodes CDR1 SGHVS and CDR2 FQNEAQ. This CDR3 has 13 amino acids.

This clone was detected only once. The V gene is TRBV28, the J gene TRBJ2-7; the match to TRBD1 covers 7 bases. The CDR3 length is 14 residues. Per the germline V gene, CDR1 is MDHEN and CDR2 is SYDVKM. With 2 bases clipped from V and 2 bases from J, the junction kept 3 bases outside the gene matches. The DNA for the CDR3 is TGTGCCAGCAGTTTAAGCCAGGGGGCCTACGAGCAGTACTTC. Amino acids: CASSLSQGAYEQYF.

V usage is TRBV4-1 and J usage is TRBJ1-6, with D maybe TRBD1 (5 bases). Between the trimmed V and J ends, which lost 2 bases and 14 bases, there was a span of 16 bases. CDR3 length equals 14 residues. The V gene's germline CDR1 is MGHRA and CDR2 YSYEKL. DNA for the CDR3: TGCGCCAGCAGCCAAAGCGGGGGGGGTTTATCCCTCCACTTT. As protein: CASSQSGGGLSLHF.

V and J are TRBV7-9 and TRBJ2-5, with 8 bases matching TRBD2. The junction had 13 bases not matched to a gene; V was cut back by 5 bases and J by 5 bases. This CDR3 is built from 16 residues. The V gene's germline CDR1 is SEHNR and CDR2 FQNEAQ (reference sequence). The CDR3 region has the DNA TGTGCCAGCAGCCGAATGTCCGCCGGGAGGGGGGAGACCCAGTACTTC. Amino acids: CASSRMSAGRGETQYF.

The chain is built from TRBV7-3 and TRBJ1-3; D is undetermined. The CDR3 sequence is 13 residues long. The germline V gene encodes CDR1 SGHTA and CDR2 FQGTGA. The V end was cut by 4 bases, the J end by 3 bases, with 7 bases between. The CDR3 DNA reads as TGTGCCAGCAGCTCCTCCGGTGGAAACACCATATATTTT. This codes for CASSSSGGNTIYF. The full variable domain, in which reference TRBV7-3 and TRBJ1-3 provide the parts outside the CDR3, is GAGVSQTPSNKVTEKGKYVELRCDPISGHTALYWYRQSLGQGPEFLIYFQGTGAADDSGLPNDRFFAVRPEGSVSTLKIQRTERGDSAVYLCASSSSGGNTIYFGEGSWLTVV.

This clone showed up just once. The chain joins TRBV28 to TRBJ2-7; tentatively, D is TRBD1 (6 bases). Deletions cut 4 bases from V and 4 bases from J, with 17 bases between. The CDR3 length is 15 residues. Germline V lookup: CDR1 MDHEN, CDR2 SYDVKM. The CDR3 protein is CASSSRDTTGYEQYF. DNA of the CDR3: TGTGCCAGCAGTTCAAGGGACACAACGGGGTACGAGCAGTACTTC.

The genes are TRBV18 and TRBJ2-7, with D possibly matching TRBD2 (5 bases). The CDR3 length is 14 residues. The V gene's germline CDR1 is KGHSH and CDR2 LQKENI. Trimming removed 2 bases from V and 3 bases from J, with 11 bases in between. In DNA form, the CDR3 reads TGTGCCAGCTCACCAGCTGGACTGGACTACGAGCAGTACTTC. Amino acids: CASSPAGLDYEQYF.

This chain joins TRBV6-5 and TRBJ2-5; D gene uncertain. Germline CDR1 reads MNHEY; CDR2 reads SVGAGI. The CDR3 is 13 amino acids. Trimming cost V 7 bases and J 1 base, with 10 bases left between them. CDR3 in DNA: TGTGCCAGCACCCGACTCATCCAAGAGACCCAGTACTTC. Translating gives CASTRLIQETQYF.

The rearrangement uses TRBV6-2 or TRBV6-3 and TRBJ1-4, with 7 nucleotides matching TRBD1. The junction had 5 bases not matched to a gene; V was cut back by 2 bases and J by 5 bases. The CDR3 covers 15 residues. The germline V gene has CDR1 MNHEY and CDR2 SVGEGT. The CDR3 DNA is TGTGCCAGCAGTTACCTGGACAGGTTCAATGAAAAACTGTTTTTT. This encodes CASSYLDRFNEKLFF.

V is TRBV4-3 and J is TRBJ1-1, with TRBD1 as a possible D gene (5 bases). Germline loops: CDR1 LGHNA, CDR2 YSLEER. The V and J ends lost 0 bases and 9 bases respectively, with 11 bases between them. The CDR3 runs 13 residues. The DNA of the CDR3 is TGCGCCAGCAGCCAAGACCGGGGGGTCAAAGCTTTCTTT. This gives the protein CASSQDRGVKAFF.

In its sample, this clone was seen many times. The rearrangement joins TRBV7-2 to TRBJ2-2; D might be TRBD1 (5 bases). V lost 5 bases and J 6 bases, leaving 19 bases between the germline ends. CDR1 SGHTA and CDR2 FQGNSA come from the germline V gene. The CDR3 runs to 16 residues. Written as DNA, the CDR3 is TGTGCCAGCAGCCAAAGCAGTTTCAGGGCGCCCGGGGAGCTGTTTTTT. Encoded protein: CASSQSSFRAPGELFF.

This clone showed up just once. The chain is built from TRBV12-3 or TRBV12-4 and TRBJ1-4; D unresolved. Between the trimmed V and J ends, which lost 6 bases and 5 bases, there was a span of 10 bases. The CDR3 runs 13 residues. The CDR3 sequence is CASRRALNEKLFF. CDR3 nucleotides: TGTGCCAGCAGGAGAGCCTTGAATGAAAAACTGTTTTTT.

The rearrangement joins TRBV7-8 to TRBJ1-2; 12 bases are a match to TRBD1. The CDR3 is 16 amino acids. V trimming: 5 bases; J trimming: 3 bases; junction bases outside the gene matches: 7. CDR1 and CDR2 (germline): SGHVS, FQNEAQ. In DNA, the CDR3 is TGTGCCAGCAGCCAACGGGACAGGGGGCGCGACTATGGCTACACCTTC. This sequence encodes CASSQRDRGRDYGYTF.

This clone was observed a handful of times. The rearrangement joins TRBV6-5 to TRBJ1-2, with 7 positions matching TRBD1. The V gene end was trimmed by 3 bases and the J gene end by 6 bases; junction bases not matched to a gene: 4. The CDR3 has 13 residues. Germline V CDR1 and CDR2: MNHEY, SVGAGI. CDR3 in DNA: TGTGCCAGCAGTTATAACAGGGGAGATGGCTACACCTTC. Its protein is CASSYNRGDGYTF.

This clone was detected once. The V and J genes are TRBV6-5 and TRBJ1-1; D uncertain. CDR1 is MNHEY, CDR2 SVGAGI, per germline. Trimming removed 4 bases at V and 1 base at J, with 4 bases between. This CDR3 region has 12 residues. CDR3 sequence: CASSSGNTEAFF. DNA for the CDR3: TGTGCCAGCAGTTCAGGGAACACTGAAGCTTTCTTT.

The chain links TRBV7-3 to TRBJ1-1, with a weak D call TRBD1 (5 bases). Trimming removed 3 bases from V and 2 bases from J, with 10 bases in between. Germline CDR1 is SGHTA and CDR2 is FQGTGA. The length of the CDR3 is 14 residues. The CDR3 region has the DNA TGTGCCAGCAGCTTGGAAGGGGCCAACACTGAAGCTTTCTTT. Translating gives CASSLEGANTEAFF.

This chain joins TRBV5-8 and TRBJ1-6; D remains unclear. The V gene's germline CDR1 is SGHTS and CDR2 YDEGEE. This CDR3 has 13 amino acids. V lost 2 bases and J lost 7, with 7 bases in between. Here the CDR3 reads CASSLNSNSPLHF. The CDR3 DNA reads TGTGCCAGCAGCTTAAATTCGAATTCACCCCTCCACTTT.